Listed here are 30 T cell receptor beta chains from one sample, sequenced in a study of vaccination and CD4 T cells after COVID-19. Sequencing of DNA taken from cultured CD4+ T cells relied on the Oncomine TCR Beta short-read assay. TCRdb reprocessed the PCR reads with MiXCR, giving one entry per CDR3 protein. The sample yields approximately 19,000 distinct CDR3 sequences, 56% seen once. Treatment noted: approximately nine-day PBMC culture with coronavirus spike peptide pools or control peptides (ViraFEST assay). Antigen specificity for these receptors is unknown. The sequenced sample consisted of CD4+ T cells from blood, cultured in vitro. These receptors came from a human donor who had recovered from COVID-19.

The chain joins TRBV30 to TRBJ1-1; no reliable D call. The CDR3 totals 13 residues. Per the germline V gene, CDR1 is GTSNPN and CDR2 is SVGIG (reference sequence). Trimming pared 3 bases from V and 1 base from J, leaving 9 bases between. The chain's CDR3 is CAWRRQPNTEAFF. The CDR3 DNA follows: TGTGCCTGGAGGCGGCAGCCGAACACTGAAGCTTTCTTT. The complete variable domain, with remaining parts taken from reference TRBV30 and TRBJ1-1, reads SQTIHQWPATLVQPVGSPLSLECTVEGTSNPNLYWYRQAAGRGLQLLFYSVGIGQISSEVPQNLSASRPQDRQFILSSKKLLLSDSGFYLCAWRRQPNTEAFFGQGTRLTVV.

The chain links TRBV2 to TRBJ1-1, with a tentative D call TRBD1 (6 bases). The CDR3 sequence is 14 residues long. The V gene's germline CDR1 is SNHLY and CDR2 FYNNEI. V was cut by 8 bases and J by 0 bases, with 13 bases left in between. The CDR3 nucleotides are TGTGCCAGCGGAAACAGGGACTTGAACACTGAAGCTTTCTTT. Its translation: CASGNRDLNTEAFF.

This clonotype was seen just once. The chain employs TRBV5-1 and TRBJ2-7; D remains ambiguous. Germline V lookup: CDR1 SGHRS, CDR2 YFSETQ. The CDR3 spans 14 residues. V was trimmed by 0 bases and J by 0 bases, leaving 7 bases between them. CDR3 sequence (DNA): TGCGCCAGCAGCTTGGGAGTTCTCTCCTACGAGCAGTACTTC. Residues: CASSLGVLSYEQYF.

V and J are TRBV7-8 and TRBJ1-1; perhaps TRBD1 as D (5 bases). The CDR3 spans 15 residues. Trimming took 0 bases from V and 1 from J, leaving 9 bases between them. Germline values: CDR1 SGHVS, CDR2 FQNEAQ. CDR3 sequence: CASSLAGTANTEAFF. The CDR3 DNA reads as TGTGCCAGCAGCTTAGCAGGGACTGCGAACACTGAAGCTTTCTTT.

V usage is TRBV7-9 and J usage is TRBJ1-3; TRBD1 aligns across 7 bases. The CDR3 contains 15 residues. The trim removed 4 bases at V and 4 bases at J, leaving 7 bases unmatched. Germline V gene lookup returns CDR1 SEHNR and CDR2 FQNEAQ (reference sequence). CDR3 sequence: CASSYFGTVGNTIYF. The DNA for the CDR3 is TGTGCCAGCAGCTATTTCGGGACAGTCGGAAACACCATATATTTT.

The V gene is TRBV24-1, the J gene TRBJ2-2; either TRBD1 or TRBD2 may fit D (5 bases each). The V gene lost 5 bases and the J gene lost 1 base, with 13 bases spanning the gap. The V gene's germline CDR1 is KGHDR and CDR2 SFDVKD. The CDR3 runs to 16 residues. The CDR3 loop reads CATSGVRGRNTGELFF. CDR3 in DNA: TGTGCCACCAGTGGCGTGAGGGGACGGAACACCGGGGAGCTGTTTTTT.

The chain carries TRBV5-6 and TRBJ1-2; TRBD1 might be the D (5 bases). This CDR3 is 14 amino acids long. V lost 3 bases to trimming and J lost 6 bases, with 15 bases between them. Germline V gene lookup returns CDR1 SGHDT and CDR2 YYEEEE. In DNA, the CDR3 is TGTGCCAGCAGCTCGCCGGGGCGGGTAAATGGCTACACCTTC. Amino acid sequence: CASSSPGRVNGYTF.

This clonotype has just one count. The rearrangement uses TRBV20-1 and TRBJ2-5; tentative D call: TRBD1 (5 bases). The CDR3 runs 12 residues. Trimming took 6 bases from V and 0 from J, leaving 8 bases between them. Germline V lookup: CDR1 DFQATT, CDR2 SNEGSKA (reference sequence). Written as DNA, the CDR3 is TGCAGTGCGAACAGGTACCAAGAGACCCAGTACTTC. It specifies CSANRYQETQYF.

The rearrangement uses TRBV12-3 or TRBV12-4 and TRBJ1-6; D gene uncertain. The CDR3 runs 12 residues. V lost 1 base to trimming and J lost 9 bases, with 4 bases between them. The CDR3 is CASSLGRSPLHF. In nucleotides, the CDR3 is TGTGCCAGCAGTTTAGGCCGTTCACCCCTCCACTTT.

This chain connects TRBV7-6 to TRBJ1-1, with no clear D. Trimming took off 2 bases at V and 1 base at J, with 8 bases between the two ends. CDR3 size: 14 residues. The V gene's germline CDR1 is SGHVS and CDR2 FNYEAQ. CDR3 in DNA: TGTGCCAGCAGCTTATTCTCTGGGAACACTGAAGCTTTCTTT. Translated, it gives CASSLFSGNTEAFF.

This clonotype appeared once. CDR3: CASSPPAQIQYF. DNA for the CDR3: TGTGCCAGCAGTCCCCCGGCACAAATCCAGTACTTC. This chain links TRBV28 with TRBJ2-5; no definite D call. This CDR3 has 12 residues. The germline V and J ends were trimmed by 5 bases and 10 bases, with 14 bases remaining between them. The germline V gene encodes CDR1 MDHEN and CDR2 SYDVKM.

The chain carries TRBV11-3 and TRBJ1-2; weak D call: TRBD1 (5 bases). Germline V gene data show CDR1 as SGHNT and CDR2 as YENEEA. The CDR3 loop spans 13 amino acids. V lost 5 bases and J lost 8, with 15 bases in between. The CDR3 nucleotides are TGTGCCAGCAGCCAAACCCAGGGTCGGGGCTACACCTTC. Translating it yields CASSQTQGRGYTF.

This chain uses TRBV2 with TRBJ1-1; the match to TRBD1 covers 8 bases. CDR1 and CDR2 (germline): SNHLY, FYNNEI. There are 14 residues in the CDR3. After removal of 6 bases from V and 0 bases from J, the junction contained 3 bases not matched to a gene. Here the CDR3 reads CASSQTGVNTEAFF. The DNA of the CDR3 is TGTGCCAGCAGCCAGACAGGGGTGAACACTGAAGCTTTCTTT.

The rearrangement uses TRBV6-2 or TRBV6-3 and TRBJ1-1; D not resolved. V lost 2 bases, J lost 4 bases, and 8 bases lay in between. The germline V gene encodes CDR1 MNHEY and CDR2 SVGEGT. The CDR3 totals 13 residues. CDR3 in amino acids: CASSYGLVTEAFF. The CDR3 nucleotides are TGTGCCAGCAGTTACGGGTTGGTCACTGAAGCTTTCTTT.

This clonotype was seen once. This chain links TRBV18 with TRBJ1-3, with D possibly matching TRBD1 (6 bases). The CDR3 is made up of 15 amino acids. Trimming shortened V by 2 bases and J by 4 bases, and 12 bases separated the two germline ends. Germline V gene sequence: CDR1 KGHSH, CDR2 LQKENI. DNA of the CDR3: TGTGCCAGCTCACCAGTGTCGGGACAAGGAAACACCATATATTTT. The encoded protein is CASSPVSGQGNTIYF.

Here the CDR3 reads CASSQGLAGSTDTQYF. DNA of the CDR3: TGCGCCAGCAGCCAGGGACTAGCGGGGAGCACAGATACGCAGTATTTT. The rearrangement links TRBV4-3 to TRBJ2-3; 13 bases align to TRBD2. J gave up 0 bases and V 3 bases, and 0 bases lay outside the gene matches. The length of the CDR3 is 16 residues. The V gene's germline CDR1 is LGHNA and CDR2 YSLEER.

The V and J genes are TRBV4-3 and TRBJ2-3; 7 bases match TRBD2. The junction had 9 bases not matched to a gene; V was cut back by 0 bases and J by 6 bases. In germline, CDR1 is LGHNA, CDR2 YSLEER. CDR3 length: 16 amino acids. The CDR3 loop reads CASSQEGAGELDTQYF. The CDR3 DNA reads TGCGCCAGCAGCCAAGAAGGCGCGGGGGAGTTGGATACGCAGTATTTT.

This clonotype was counted once. The V and J genes are TRBV27 and TRBJ2-7, with 8 bases lining up with TRBD1. The V gene's germline CDR1 is MNHEY and CDR2 SMNVEV (reference sequence). The CDR3 spans 15 residues. The junction had 13 bases not matched to a gene; V was cut back by 7 bases and J by 5 bases. This chain's CDR3 is CASTSFRGRVDEQYF. DNA of the CDR3: TGTGCCAGCACTTCATTCAGGGGGCGCGTGGACGAGCAGTACTTC.

The chain carries TRBV6-2 or TRBV6-3 and TRBJ1-1; maybe TRBD1 (6 bases). The CDR3 runs to 13 residues. Germline values: CDR1 MNHEY, CDR2 SVGEGT. Trimming shortened V by 6 bases and J by 1 base, and 9 bases separated the two germline ends. CDR3 sequence: CASRVTGNTEAFF. Here the CDR3 DNA reads TGTGCCAGCAGGGTGACAGGGAACACTGAAGCTTTCTTT.

This clonotype appeared a few times. The chain couples TRBV6-2 or TRBV6-3 to TRBJ2-2, with D unresolved. Trimming left V 7 bases short and J 0 bases short, with 0 bases between. CDR3 length: 11 amino acids. In germline, CDR1 is MNHEY, CDR2 SVGEGT. For the CDR3, the DNA is TGTGCCAGCACGAACACCGGGGAGCTGTTTTTT. Protein: CASTNTGELFF.

In nucleotides, the CDR3 is TGTGCCAGCAGCTTAGGACTTAGCACAGATACGCAGTATTTT. Encoded protein: CASSLGLSTDTQYF. This chain links TRBV7-9 with TRBJ2-3; D remains ambiguous. The germline CDR1 and CDR2 sequences are SEHNR and FQNEAQ (reference sequence). V was pared by 1 base and J by 0 bases, with 5 bases between. The CDR3 sequence is 14 residues long.

The chain links TRBV6-1 to TRBJ1-1, with 9 bases aligning to TRBD1. The CDR3 runs to 14 residues. Germline V gene sequence: CDR1 MNHNS, CDR2 SASEGT. V gave up 8 bases and J gave up 1 base; unmatched junction bases: 5. This CDR3 is CASPRTGANTEAFF. The CDR3 nucleotides read TGTGCCAGCCCCCGGACAGGGGCGAACACTGAAGCTTTCTTT.

The V and J genes are TRBV6-4 and TRBJ1-1, with D perhaps TRBD1 (6 bases). Trimming took off 2 bases at V and 4 bases at J, with 8 bases between the two ends. This CDR3 region has 13 residues. CDR1 and CDR2 (germline): MRHNA, SNTAGT. The CDR3 bases are TGTGCCAGCAGTGACGCCAGGGGCACTGAAGCTTTCTTT. Translated: CASSDARGTEAFF.

CDR3 amino acids: CSAHAGGLGEQYF. The CDR3 nucleotides read TGCAGTGCTCACGCGGGAGGTTTGGGGGAGCAGTACTTC. The chain employs TRBV20-1 and TRBJ2-1, with TRBD2 identical over 8 bases. The J call is uncertain, as TRBJ2-7 better fits the DNA end. Germline V gene sequence: CDR1 DFQATT, CDR2 SNEGSKA (reference sequence). The CDR3 contains 13 residues.

The rearrangement links TRBV19 to TRBJ1-1, with a weak D call TRBD1 (5 bases). V gave up 6 bases and J gave up 5 bases, with 19 bases separating them. This CDR3 region has 15 residues. From germline, CDR1 is LNHDA and CDR2 SQIVND (reference sequence). CDR3 sequence: CASRPGLLMGTEAFF. The CDR3 nucleotides read TGTGCCAGTAGGCCGGGACTCCTGATGGGGACTGAAGCTTTCTTT. Combining the CDR3 with reference TRBV19 and TRBJ1-1 gives the whole variable domain DGGITQSPKYLFRKEGQNVTLSCEQNLNHDAMYWYRQDPGQGLRLIYYSQIVNDFQKGDIAEGYSVSREKKESFPLTVTSAQKNPTAFYLCASRPGLLMGTEAFFGQGTRLTVV.

The chain is built from TRBV21-1 and TRBJ2-3; TRBD2 is the table's D call and was not checked against the DNA. TRBV21-1 is reported as a pseudogene. The CDR3 length is 16 residues. The CDR3 DNA sequence: TGTGCCAGCAGCAAAGAGGTCCCTCAGGCACCAGATACGCAGTATTTT. Its translation is CASSKEVPQAPDTQYF.

The gene calls are TRBV5-1 and TRBJ2-7; 7 bases are a match to TRBD1. Trimming at V came to 1 base and at J to 2 bases, leaving 3 bases not matched to a gene. The CDR3 spans 14 residues. Germline lookup yields CDR1 SGHRS and CDR2 YFSETQ. The CDR3 sequence: CASSLSGQAYEQYF. Here the CDR3 DNA reads TGCGCCAGCAGCTTGTCCGGACAGGCCTACGAGCAGTACTTC.

V gene TRBV9 combines with J gene TRBJ1-5; 7 nucleotides align to TRBD1. This CDR3 contains 15 residues. The germline gives CDR1 SGDLS, CDR2 YYNGEE. The V segment lost 4 bases and the J segment 3 bases; nucleotides outside the gene matches: 7. In DNA form, the CDR3 reads TGTGCCAGCAGCAAGGGACAGACAGTCAATCAGCCCCAGCATTTT. This encodes CASSKGQTVNQPQHF.

The table lists this clonotype with a count of one. The CDR3 nucleotides read TGTGCCAGCAGCCCCTCGGGGGTAGGGGGTTTCTATGGCTACACCTTC. Its protein product is CASSPSGVGGFYGYTF. The chain carries TRBV9 and TRBJ1-2; possibly TRBD1 for D (6 bases). Looked up from germline, CDR1 is SGDLS and CDR2 is YYNGEE. The CDR3 loop spans 16 amino acids. The germline V and J ends were trimmed by 4 bases and 4 bases, with 20 bases remaining between them.

This clonotype was detected a few times. As DNA, the CDR3 is TGCAGTGCTAGACATTTTACGCGGGGACCCTCGACACCCCTCCACTTT. This codes for CSARHFTRGPSTPLHF. This chain connects TRBV20-1 to TRBJ1-6, with a weak D call TRBD1 (5 bases). The CDR3 runs to 16 residues. CDR1 is DFQATT and CDR2 is SNEGSKA in the germline V gene (reference sequence). V was trimmed by 2 bases and J by 11 bases, leaving 22 bases between them.